This passage covers 32 T cell receptor beta chains from one sample sequenced in a study of neurological immune-mediated disorders. MiXCR was run by TCRdb on the 5' RACE reads, yielding one entry per CDR3 protein. This table holds more than 50,000 distinct CDR3 sequences, around 3.4% found once. Material for sequencing was PBMCs. The receptors stem from an older woman with multiple sclerosis.

The table lists this clonotype with many counts. The J gene is TRBJ2-3, the V gene TRBV7-3; TRBD2 aligns across 11 bases. This CDR3 spans 18 amino acids. Germline CDR1 and CDR2: SGHTA and FQGTGA. V gave up 0 bases and J gave up 6 bases; unmatched junction bases: 11. Here the CDR3 DNA reads TGTGCCAGCAGCTTAACCGCGGCTAGCGGGGGGAGGGCGGATACGCAGTATTTT. This sequence encodes CASSLTAASGGRADTQYF.

This clonotype was recorded at least ten times. This chain links TRBV5-1 with TRBJ2-1; 11 bases map to TRBD2. Germline V gene data show CDR1 as SGHRS and CDR2 as YFSETQ. Trimming took 4 bases from V and 1 from J; bases not matched to a gene: 4. CDR3 length: 16 residues. This CDR3 is CASSPTSGASYNEQFF. The CDR3, as DNA: TGCGCCAGCAGCCCGACTAGCGGGGCGTCCTACAATGAGCAGTTCTTC.

This clonotype showed up many times. The J gene is TRBJ1-2, the V gene TRBV18; D may be TRBD1 (6 bases). The germline CDR1 and CDR2 sequences are KGHSH and LQKENI. The CDR3 is made up of 18 amino acids. Trimming removed 4 bases at V and 0 bases at J, with 21 bases between. CDR3 in DNA: TGTGCCAGCTCACTCCGTCCAGGACAGAGATTAACTAACTATGGCTACACCTTC. Translated, it gives CASSLRPGQRLTNYGYTF.

This clonotype showed up many times. The rearrangement links TRBV20-1 to TRBJ2-1, with D possibly TRBD1 on 6 matching bases. In germline, CDR1 is DFQATT, CDR2 SNEGSKA (reference sequence). The CDR3 length is 14 residues. Trimming stripped 3 bases from V and 9 bases from J, with 18 bases between. The CDR3, as DNA: TGCAGTGCTAGGAAACCCGCAGGGGTGGGTGAGCAGTTCTTC. Amino acid sequence: CSARKPAGVGEQFF.

Many counts were recorded for this clonotype. V gene TRBV4-1 combines with J gene TRBJ2-1; possible D gene TRBD2, 6 bases. V lost 2 bases, J lost 1 base, and 12 bases lay in between. CDR1 and CDR2 from the germline V gene are MGHRA and YSYEKL. The CDR3 sequence is 16 residues long. The CDR3 region is CASSQSRTISYNEQFF. Written as DNA, the CDR3 is TGCGCCAGCAGCCAATCGCGGACTATTTCCTACAATGAGCAGTTCTTC.

This clonotype has a count of ten or more. The genes are TRBV25-1 and TRBJ2-5; D might be TRBD2 (6 bases). CDR3 length: 20 amino acids. CDR1 is MGHDK and CDR2 is SYGVNS in the germline V gene. The V end was cut by 8 bases, the J end by 1 base, with 32 bases between. CDR3 sequence reads: CASGSGRPLPQIPAQETQYF. The CDR3 DNA follows: TGTGCCAGCGGGAGCGGGCGACCGCTGCCTCAAATACCTGCCCAAGAGACCCAGTACTTC.

This clonotype occurred many times. The rearrangement uses TRBV29-1 and TRBJ2-2, with TRBD1 as a possible D gene (5 bases). The CDR3 has 13 amino acids. The germline V gene has CDR1 SQVTM and CDR2 ANQGSEA. V lost 1 base and J lost 6, with 9 bases in between. This CDR3 is CSVEVGVAGELFF. As DNA, the CDR3 is TGCAGCGTTGAAGTAGGGGTGGCCGGGGAGCTGTTTTTT.

This clonotype was recorded many times. The chain has TRBV5-1 and TRBJ1-2, with D perhaps TRBD1 (5 bases). Looked up from germline, CDR1 is SGHRS and CDR2 is YFSETQ. The CDR3 is made up of 13 amino acids. V lost 2 bases and J 2 bases, leaving 7 bases between the germline ends. As DNA, the CDR3 is TGCGCCAGCAGCTTTGGGGGGAACTATGGCTACACCTTC. It translates to CASSFGGNYGYTF.

This clonotype was observed many times. The rearrangement uses TRBV6-5 and TRBJ2-1; 9 bases match TRBD2. V lost 0 bases and J lost 4; bases outside the gene matches: 4. This CDR3 comprises 16 residues. Per the germline V gene, CDR1 is MNHEY and CDR2 is SVGAGI. The CDR3 DNA sequence: TGTGCCAGCAGTTACTCGGCGGGGGGGCAGTACAATGAGCAGTTCTTC. Its protein product is CASSYSAGGQYNEQFF.

Many counts were recorded for this clonotype. This rearrangement joins TRBV7-9 to TRBJ2-1; the match to TRBD2 covers 7 bases. The CDR3 runs 14 residues. Germline values: CDR1 SEHNR, CDR2 FQNEAQ (reference sequence). Trimming took 1 base from V and 8 from J; bases not matched to a gene: 5. The CDR3 DNA follows: TGTGCCAGCAGCTTAGTACTGGGGGGGGATGAGCAGTTCTTC. Its translation: CASSLVLGGDEQFF. Together with reference TRBV7-9 and TRBJ2-1, the CDR3 gives the full variable domain: DTGVSQNPRHKITKRGQNVTFRCDPISEHNRLYWYRQTLGQGPEFLTYFQNEAQLEKSRLLSDRFSAERPKGSFSTLEIQRTEQGDSAMYLCASSLVLGGDEQFFGPGTRLTVL.

This clonotype appeared many times. The chain links TRBV5-1 to TRBJ1-2, with 9 bases that match TRBD1. CDR1 and CDR2 from the germline V gene are SGHRS and YFSETQ. The CDR3 spans 16 residues. The V segment lost 4 bases and the J segment 6 bases; nucleotides outside the gene matches: 13. CDR3 region: CASSVMGQGGDDGYTF. The CDR3 nucleotides read TGCGCCAGCAGCGTAATGGGACAGGGTGGCGATGATGGCTACACCTTC.

There are many counts of this clonotype. This chain links TRBV28 with TRBJ1-1; TRBD1 aligns across 10 bases. The CDR3 covers 16 residues. CDR1 is MDHEN, CDR2 SYDVKM, per germline. V dropped 5 bases and J dropped 3; count of bases not matched to a gene: 9. The CDR3 region has the DNA TGTGCCAGCAGTCCTCGACAGGGGGCTGGGGACACTGAAGCTTTCTTT. As protein: CASSPRQGAGDTEAFF. Using reference TRBV28 and TRBJ1-1 for the parts outside the CDR3, the full variable domain is DVKVTQSSRYLVKRTGEKVFLECVQDMDHENMFWYRQDPGLGLRLIYFSYDVKMKEKGDIPEGYSVSREKKERFSLILESASTNQTSMYLCASSPRQGAGDTEAFFGQGTRLTVV.

In this sample, this clonotype turned up many times. J is TRBJ2-7 and V is TRBV6-6; tentatively, D is TRBD1 or TRBD2 (5 bases each). The germline gives CDR1 MNHNY, CDR2 SVGAGI (reference sequence). Between the trimmed V and J ends, which lost 5 bases and 3 bases, there was a span of 17 bases. The CDR3 runs 15 residues. Written as DNA, the CDR3 is TGTGCCAGCAGTCCCCCCGGGGCTGGGGACTACGAGCAGTACTTC. This encodes CASSPPGAGDYEQYF.

This clonotype was detected ten times or more. The rearrangement links TRBV10-3 to TRBJ2-7, with 13 nucleotides matching TRBD2. From germline, CDR1 is ENHRY and CDR2 SYGVKD. The ends lost 9 bases at V and 5 bases at J; junction bases unmatched: 4. The CDR3 covers 13 residues. The CDR3 is CAIRLAGGDEQYF. The CDR3, as DNA: TGTGCCATTCGACTAGCGGGAGGCGACGAGCAGTACTTC.

The chain joins TRBV29-1 to TRBJ1-1; D not certain. This CDR3 spans 13 amino acids. Looked up from germline, CDR1 is SQVTM and CDR2 is ANQGSEA. The ends were cut back, 2 bases at V and 0 bases at J, with 7 bases in the middle. CDR3 DNA: TGCAGCGTTGAAAGGCACCTGAACACTGAAGCTTTCTTT. Its translation: CSVERHLNTEAFF.

This clonotype was picked up a small number of times. A much more abundant neighbour one base away suggests this may be a read error. This chain connects TRBV7-8 to TRBJ2-7; no firm D call. V lost 0 bases and J lost 2, with 8 bases in between. This CDR3 region has 14 residues. CDR1 is SGHVS, CDR2 FQNEAQ, per germline. Here the CDR3 DNA reads TGTGCCAGCAGCTTAGCCCAGGTCACCTACGAGCAGTACTTC. This sequence encodes CASSLAQVTYEQYF.

This clonotype was observed many times. The rearrangement uses TRBV28 and TRBJ1-3; D gene ambiguous. Germline V gene sequence: CDR1 MDHEN, CDR2 SYDVKM. The CDR3 totals 15 residues. The germline V and J ends were trimmed by 3 bases and 0 bases, with 9 bases remaining between them. CDR3 nucleotides: TGTGCCAGCAGTTTCTTGGGCTACTCTGGAAACACCATATATTTT. Translated: CASSFLGYSGNTIYF.

This clonotype has ten or more counts. The rearrangement uses TRBV5-1 and TRBJ1-1; possibly TRBD1 for D (5 bases). Germline lookup yields CDR1 SGHRS and CDR2 YFSETQ. Trimming pared 3 bases from V and 0 bases from J, leaving 6 bases between. The length of the CDR3 is 13 residues. The CDR3 reads CASSWGVNTEAFF. The DNA for the CDR3 is TGCGCCAGCAGCTGGGGGGTGAACACTGAAGCTTTCTTT.

The table lists this clonotype with many counts. This chain uses TRBV3-1 with TRBJ2-1, with D uncertain. Germline V lookup: CDR1 LGHDT, CDR2 YNNKEL (reference sequence). With 1 base removed from V and 6 bases from J, the gap between germline ends came to 13 bases. CDR3 length: 15 residues. This CDR3 is CASSQVSHKGNEQFF. The CDR3 nucleotides read TGTGCCAGCAGCCAAGTGTCCCACAAAGGCAATGAGCAGTTCTTC.

This clonotype was recorded many times. The CDR3 DNA follows: TGCGCCAGCAGCAACAACAGGGAGGTGTCCTACGAGCAGTACTTC. This codes for CASSNNREVSYEQYF. This chain uses TRBV5-1 with TRBJ2-7; D possibly matches TRBD1 or TRBD2 (6 bases each). This CDR3 region has 15 residues. V was clipped by 4 bases and J by 1 base, with 15 bases between them. Germline values: CDR1 SGHRS, CDR2 YFSETQ.

This clonotype was seen a handful of times. The chain joins TRBV4-3 to TRBJ2-5; TRBD2 might be the D (5 bases). The CDR3 is made up of 14 amino acids. CDR1 is LGHNA, CDR2 YSLEER, per germline. V lost 0 bases, J lost 1 base, and 6 bases lay in between. CDR3 residues: CASSQERAQETQYF. The CDR3 DNA reads as TGCGCCAGCAGCCAAGAGAGGGCCCAAGAGACCCAGTACTTC.

This clonotype has a count of ten or more. The chain employs TRBV21-1 and TRBJ1-5. TRBV21-1 is given as a pseudogene. The length of the CDR3 is 18 residues. The CDR3 DNA is TGTGCCAGCAGCAAAAAAGAGATTACCTTTACCACTAATCAGCCCCAGCATTTT. Its translation is CASSKKEITFTTNQPQHF.

The chain is built from TRBV29-1 and TRBJ2-3; 9 positions match TRBD2. Germline lookup yields CDR1 SQVTM and CDR2 ANQGSEA. V shed 3 bases and J 5 bases; nucleotides not matched to a gene: 6. CDR3 length equals 14 residues. The CDR3 is CSVDGGGGVDTQYF. The CDR3, as DNA: TGCAGCGTTGACGGCGGGGGGGGCGTAGATACGCAGTATTTT.

At least ten counts were recorded for this clonotype. The gene calls are TRBV20-1 and TRBJ1-1; D remains ambiguous. The CDR3 totals 11 residues. V was shortened by 4 bases and J by 8 bases, with 11 bases between the two germline ends. Germline V gene lookup returns CDR1 DFQATT and CDR2 SNEGSKA (reference sequence). The DNA for the CDR3 is TGCAGTGCTATAAGTGGGCCAGAAGCTTTCTTT. Translation: CSAISGPEAFF.

This clonotype is medium-sized in the sample. The rearrangement joins TRBV7-2 to TRBJ2-1; the match to TRBD2 covers 15 bases. Germline V gene sequence: CDR1 SGHTA, CDR2 FQGNSA. CDR3 size: 18 residues. The J segment lost 3 bases and the V segment lost 1 base, leaving 4 bases of the junction unmatched. The CDR3 bases are TGTGCCAGCAGCTTAGAAGGGACTAGCGGGAGGTACTACAATGAGCAGTTCTTC. This sequence encodes CASSLEGTSGRYYNEQFF.

This clonotype was observed at least ten times. One junction end does not reproduce the germline sequence, and a read error may be involved. The V gene is TRBV12-5, the J gene TRBJ2-1; maybe TRBD2 (6 bases). CDR1 LGHNT and CDR2 FRNRAP come from the germline V gene. The CDR3 has 13 amino acids. DNA of the CDR3: TGTGCTAGTGGTTTGGAGGGACTCCAAGAGCGGTTCTTC. It codes for CASGLEGLQERFF.

This clonotype was counted ten times or more. The gene calls are TRBV5-1 and TRBJ2-1, with D possibly matching TRBD2 (7 bases). This CDR3 comprises 18 residues. Germline V gene data show CDR1 as SGHRS and CDR2 as YFSETQ. V dropped 2 bases and J dropped 3 bases, with 21 bases sitting between them. The CDR3 DNA reads TGCGCCAGCAGCTTTTCAGGATTAGGGGGGGGGATCTACAATGAGCAGTTCTTC. Translated: CASSFSGLGGGIYNEQFF.

This clonotype was detected many times. V and J are TRBV7-9 and TRBJ1-1; D unresolved. The germline V and J ends were trimmed by 5 bases and 7 bases, with 11 bases remaining between them. Germline V gene data show CDR1 as SEHNR and CDR2 as FQNEAQ (reference sequence). The CDR3 runs to 12 residues. In DNA, the CDR3 is TGTGCCAGCAGCCGCGAGTCCTTTGAAGCTTTCTTT. Residues: CASSRESFEAFF.

This clonotype was seen at least ten times. This sequence joins TRBV6-5 and TRBJ1-2; 7 bases are shared with TRBD1. V was pared by 6 bases and J by 0 bases, with 4 bases of the junction left unmatched. The CDR3 loop spans 14 amino acids. Germline V gives CDR1 MNHEY, CDR2 SVGAGI. The chain's CDR3 is CASRTGQANYGYTF. CDR3 DNA: TGTGCCAGCAGGACCGGACAGGCTAACTATGGCTACACCTTC.

This clonotype was observed at least ten times. This rearrangement joins TRBV6-2 or TRBV6-3 to TRBJ2-2, with D possibly matching TRBD1 (6 bases). The CDR3 has 14 residues. V lost 5 bases and J lost 3, with 10 bases in between. Germline lookup yields CDR1 MNHEY and CDR2 SVGEGT. CDR3 DNA: TGTGCCAGCAGTCCGGGACACGACACCGGGGAGCTGTTTTTT. Protein product: CASSPGHDTGELFF.

The rearrangement links TRBV20-1 to TRBJ2-7; 8 bases fit TRBD2. V dropped 4 bases and J dropped 2; count of bases not matched to a gene: 22. CDR1 and CDR2 from the germline V gene are DFQATT and SNEGSKA (reference sequence). The CDR3 is 19 residues long. The CDR3 DNA sequence: TGCAGTGCTAATTATGGACCGGGAGGGACGAGAGTTTTCCCCTACGAGCAGTACTTC. Encoded protein: CSANYGPGGTRVFPYEQYF.

Concerning this clonotype itself: A clone one base away is much larger, so this may be a read error. The chain joins TRBV28 to TRBJ2-7; either TRBD1 or TRBD2 may supply D (5 bases each). V lost 3 bases and J 3 bases, leaving 24 bases between the germline ends. Germline CDR1 and CDR2: MDHEN and SYDVKM. CDR3 size: 18 residues. CDR3 nucleotides: TGTGCCAGCAGTTTCATGGGACGGCTCCGTAAGGGCTACTACGAGCAGTACTTC. Translating it yields CASSFMGRLRKGYYEQYF.